The 3 T cell receptor beta chains in this list originate from one sample, sequenced in a study of early T cells in non-severe SARS-CoV-2 infection. TCRdb re-derived calls from the 5' RACE reads in MiXCR, one entry per CDR3 protein. The sample contains 25,000 to 30,000 distinct CDR3 sequences, roughly 4.3% of which appear only once. The sequencing input was whole blood. These receptors all stem from an adult who was a healthcare worker with PCR-confirmed SARS-CoV-2 infection or an uninfected control (not recorded which).

This clonotype was observed many times. The gene calls are TRBV2 and TRBJ1-4; the D is unclear. V was cut by 3 bases and J by 15 bases, with 11 bases left in between. Germline loops: CDR1 SNHLY, CDR2 FYNNEI. There are 11 residues in the CDR3. Here the CDR3 DNA reads TGTGCCAGCAGTGACTACAGTTTTGTGTTTTTT. Its translation is CASSDYSFVFF.

This clonotype was picked up many times. This rearrangement joins TRBV29-1 to TRBJ1-1; tentatively, D is TRBD1 (6 bases). Germline CDR1 SQVTM, CDR2 ANQGSEA. This CDR3 region has 14 residues. V lost 1 base and J lost 4, with 13 bases in between. CDR3 bases: TGCAGCGTTGAAGTCGCCGGGGGCGGCACTGAAGCTTTCTTT. Translated: CSVEVAGGGTEAFF.

This clonotype was counted many times. One junction end disagrees with the germline gene, perhaps due to a read error. This chain uses TRBV18 with TRBJ2-1; 7 nucleotides agree with TRBD2. Per germline, CDR1 KGHSH and CDR2 LQKENI. CDR3 size: 15 residues. The DNA of the CDR3 is TGTGCCAGTTCACCCGTGGTACTAGCGACCAATGAGCAGTTCTTC. Its protein product is CASSPVVLATNEQFF.